This TCR beta chain was identified during a study of response to subunit inactivated influenza vaccine. Points from the study as a whole: It was suggested by the authors that few new T cells are recruited by each seasonal influenza vaccination.

The CDR3 runs to 16 residues. Germline values: CDR1 SGDLS, CDR2 YYNGEE. The J segment lost 7 bases and the V segment lost 4 bases, leaving 11 bases of the junction unmatched. Regarding this clonotype: Its target is not known.

TCRdb reanalysed the RT-PCR reads using MiXCR and keeps one entry per CDR3 protein. The sample has about 500,000 distinct CDR3 sequences; more than 15% are singletons. Sequenced here: CD4+ T cells sorted from PBMCs, sampled roughly 24 months after vaccination. V gene TRBV9 combines with J gene TRBJ2-1; 10 positions agree with TRBD1. This clonotype was sampled from a man aged 45 to 75 who received an inactivated influenza vaccine. The CDR3 region has the DNA TGTGCCAGCAGCCCTCGACAGGGGGCTGGTTTAAATGAGCAGTTCTTC. This encodes CASSPRQGAGLNEQFF.